Listed below are T cell receptor beta chains from one sample, sequenced in a study of T-cell reconstitution after alpha-beta-depleted transplantation in children. From the PCR reads, TCRdb called clonotypes with MiXCR, one entry per CDR3 protein. Of 800 to 950 distinct CDR3 sequences listed, 55% to 75% are singletons. The specimen was PBMCs, mostly from graft donor cells, collected 60 days after TCRalphabeta/CD19-depleted stem cell transplant. Every receptor here comes from a male patient between 2 and 10 years old who had a stem cell transplant for acute lymphoblastic leukemia, so the T cells may come from the graft donor. The CDR3 runs from the conserved cysteine through the conserved F or W. D genes are given only for firm matches. A clone size is listed for some rows: how often the clone was seen (once, few, many), or a class if it is expanded.

>-|TRBJ2-7|TRBD1|TRBV12-3/TRBV12-4
CASKRQGMAYEQYF
TGTGCCAGCAAAAGACAGGGGATGGCCTACGAGCAGTACTTC
>many|TRBJ1-1|TRBD1|TRBV10-1
CASSEGGQQNPEAFF
TGCGCCAGCAGTGAGGGGGGACAGCAAAACCCTGAAGCTTTCTTT
>-|TRBJ2-7|-|TRBV20-1
CSAKGNEQYF
TGCAGTGCTAAAGGAAACGAGCAGTACTTC
>once|TRBJ2-2|-|TRBV28
CAMGPGLLCWALLF
TGTGCCATGGGCCCCGGGCTCCTCTGCTGGGCACTGCTTTTT
>many|TRBJ1-2|-|TRBV12-3/TRBV12-4
CASSFKGRKDVYTF
TGTGCCAGCAGTTTTAAGGGGCGAAAGGATGTCTACACCTTC
>many|TRBJ2-7|-|TRBV10-1
CASSQAPLYEQYF
TGCGCCAGCAGCCAGGCCCCCCTCTACGAGCAGTACTTC
>many|TRBJ2-7|-|TRBV6-5
CASSRDFRSYEQYF
TGTGCCAGCAGCCGGGACTTCCGCTCCTACGAGCAGTACTTC
>few|TRBJ1-1|-|TRBV29-1
CSVHDTTPNTEAFF
TGCAGCGTTCATGATACGACTCCGAACACTGAAGCTTTCTTT
>-|TRBJ2-1|-|TRBV20-1
CSARTGPYNEQFF
TGCAGTGCTAGAACAGGCCCCTACAATGAGCAGTTCTTC
>-|TRBJ2-5|-|TRBV12-3/TRBV12-4
CASSLSEETQYF
TGTGCCAGCAGTTTATCGGAAGAGACCCAGTACTTC
>-|TRBJ1-1|TRBD1|TRBV6-5
CASSYSGGMNTEAFF
TGTGCCAGCAGTTACTCAGGGGGCATGAACACTGAAGCTTTCTTT
>hyperexpanded|TRBJ2-1|-|TRBV15
CATRTTGRGEQFF
TGTGCCACCAGGACAACAGGGAGGGGTGAGCAGTTCTTC
>-|TRBJ2-1|TRBD2|TRBV5-1
CASRWAGGVYNEQFF
TGCGCCAGCCGCTGGGCGGGGGGGGTTTACAATGAGCAGTTCTTC
>-|TRBJ1-1|-|TRBV2
CASNLYNWNTEAFF
TGTGCCAGCAATTTATACAACTGGAACACTGAAGCTTTCTTT
>medium-sized|TRBJ2-7|-|TRBV7-9
CASSFSGWNEQYF
TGTGCCAGCAGCTTCTCCGGGTGGAACGAGCAGTACTTC
>medium-sized|TRBJ1-2|-|TRBV13
CASSLVGSQAHGYTF
TGTGCCAGCAGCTTAGTCGGCAGCCAAGCGCATGGCTACACCTTC
>-|TRBJ2-7|-|TRBV2
CASSRTGYPNEQYF
TGTGCCAGCAGTCGTACGGGGTATCCCAACGAGCAGTACTTC
>few|TRBJ1-1|TRBD1|TRBV20-1
CSARDARGLGTEAFF
TGCAGTGCTAGAGATGCAAGGGGGCTGGGTACTGAAGCTTTCTTT
>once|TRBJ2-3|-|TRBV7-2
CASSLSRLEDTQYF
TGTGCCAGCAGCTTGTCTAGGTTGGAAGATACGCAGTATTTT
>-|TRBJ2-7|TRBD1|TRBV5-6
CASSGTDPGEQYF
TGTGCCAGCAGCGGGACAGACCCGGGGGAGCAGTACTTC
>-|TRBJ2-1|-|TRBV29-1
CSVIAAGSLRTYNEQFF
TGCAGCGTTATCGCTGCCGGGAGTTTGCGAACGTACAATGAGCAGTTCTTC
>-|TRBJ2-3|TRBD2|TRBV5-1
CASSLAPSGKGTDTQYF
TGCGCCAGCAGCTTGGCCCCCAGCGGGAAGGGCACAGATACGCAGTATTTT
>large|TRBJ2-5|TRBD1|TRBV7-9
CASSLGGTGEETQYF
TGTGCCAGCAGCTTAGGCGGGACAGGGGAAGAGACCCAGTACTTC
>-|TRBJ2-1|TRBD2|TRBV20-1
CSASQGLGTHEQFF
TGCAGTGCTAGTCAAGGACTAGGAACGCATGAGCAGTTCTTC
>-|TRBJ2-1|-|TRBV11-2
CASSFLAGTDYNEQFF
TGTGCCAGCAGCTTCCTTGCGGGAACGGATTACAATGAGCAGTTCTTC
>once|TRBJ1-2|-|TRBV3-1
CASSQDEGNYGYTF
TGTGCCAGCAGCCAAGACGAGGGGAACTATGGCTACACCTTC
>many|TRBJ2-7|-|TRBV20-1
CSARLPFDEQYF
TGCAGTGCTAGACTCCCTTTCGACGAGCAGTACTTC
>medium-sized|TRBJ2-3|-|TRBV14
CASSLRGPQGDTQYF
TGTGCCAGCAGCCTAAGGGGACCTCAGGGGGATACGCAGTATTTT
>medium-sized|TRBJ1-1|-|TRBV10-3
CAISQLNTEAFF
TGTGCCATCAGTCAGTTGAACACTGAAGCTTTCTTT
>-|TRBJ2-1|-|TRBV7-2
CASSLGQVNEQFF
TGTGCCAGCAGCTTAGGACAGGTCAATGAGCAGTTCTTC
>many|TRBJ2-2|TRBD1|TRBV20-1
CSARTGWVGELFF
TGCAGTGCTAGGACAGGGTGGGTCGGGGAGCTGTTTTTT
>-|TRBJ2-1|TRBD1|TRBV19
CASSRGQGYNEQFF
TGTGCCAGTAGTCGGGGACAGGGCTACAATGAGCAGTTCTTC
>-|TRBJ2-3|TRBD2|TRBV10-3
CAISPTTSSDTQYF
TGTGCCATCAGTCCGACGACTAGCTCAGATACGCAGTATTTT
>many|TRBJ2-2|-|TRBV3-1
CASSQFGGSTGELFF
TGTGCCAGCAGCCAATTTGGGGGATCCACCGGGGAGCTGTTTTTT
>-|TRBJ2-2|TRBD1|TRBV24-1
CATSDLRTGGSGELFF
TGTGCCACCAGTGATTTGAGGACAGGGGGATCCGGGGAGCTGTTTTTT
>-|TRBJ2-3|-|TRBV20-1
CSARDSRAGATDTQYF
TGCAGTGCTAGAGATAGCAGGGCGGGGGCCACAGATACGCAGTATTTT
>-|TRBJ2-1|-|TRBV4-2
CASSQDFMNEQFF
TGTGCCAGCAGCCAAGATTTTATGAATGAGCAGTTCTTC
>once|TRBJ2-3|-|TRBV29-1
CSVSPDTQYF
TGCAGCGTAAGTCCAGATACGCAGTATTTT
>-|TRBJ2-3|-|TRBV5-1
CASSSRPIGSNTDTQYF
TGCGCCAGCAGCTCCAGGCCAATCGGGAGCAACACAGATACGCAGTATTTT
>once|TRBJ2-2|-|TRBV20-1
CSAPRGAPEELFF
TGCAGTGCCCCGAGGGGAGCCCCGGAGGAGCTGTTTTTT